One sample yielded the 32 T cell receptor beta chains listed below, sequenced in a study of blood T cell repertoires in COVID-19. The repertoire was sequenced with immunoSEQ multiplex PCR; TCRdb's copy has only in-frame clones and lacks some. The sample lists under 350,000 clones, 70% to 90% occurring once. Sequencing was done on a sample of peripheral blood. The receptors here all came from a woman aged 70 to 79 with acute or convalescent COVID-19.

Only one count was recorded for this clone. The rearrangement uses TRBV3-1 (or the pseudogene TRBV3-2) and TRBJ1-1, with 12 bases matching TRBD1. Per germline, CDR1 LGHDT and CDR2 YNNKEL (reference sequence). V was pared by 4 bases and J by 2 bases, with 8 bases of the junction left unmatched. The CDR3 runs 17 residues. The CDR3 DNA sequence: TGTGCCAGCAGCCCATCCGGGACAGGGGGCGGAAACACTGAAGCTTTCTTT. This encodes CASSPSGTGGGNTEAFF.

V and J are TRBV12-3 or TRBV12-4 and TRBJ1-4; no clear D gene. The CDR3 runs 12 residues. With 6 bases removed from V and 10 bases from J, the gap between germline ends came to 12 bases. The CDR3 DNA reads as TGTGCCAGCAGCCCCACCCGGGGAAAACTGTTTTTT. It codes for CASSPTRGKLFF.

The chain is built from TRBV6-5 and TRBJ1-5; TRBD1 is a possible D gene (6 bases). From germline, CDR1 is MNHEY and CDR2 SVGAGI. The CDR3 runs to 14 residues. Deletions cut 6 bases from V and 4 bases from J, with 13 bases between. Here the CDR3 reads CASRTQGQNQPQHF. CDR3 coding DNA: TGTGCCAGCAGGACGCAGGGGCAGAATCAGCCCCAGCATTTT.

CDR3 loop: CATRHVLGDGYTF. DNA of the CDR3: TGTGCCACCAGACACGTCTTAGGGGATGGCTACACCTTC. This chain links TRBV12-3 or TRBV12-4 with TRBJ1-2, with D possibly being TRBD1 (5 bases). Trimming removed 10 bases at V and 6 bases at J, with 18 bases between. The CDR3 spans 13 residues.

This clone was detected once. The genes are TRBV5-1 and TRBJ1-4; the D is unclear. This CDR3 is built from 14 residues. Trimming cost V 1 base and J 3 bases, with 7 bases left between them. CDR1 is SGHRS and CDR2 is YFSETQ in the germline V gene. CDR3 DNA sequence: TGCGCCAGCAGCTTGAGAGGGTCTAATGAAAAACTGTTTTTT. Translating gives CASSLRGSNEKLFF.

The chain is built from TRBV19 and TRBJ1-2; TRBD1 might be the D (6 bases). CDR3 size: 12 residues. The ends were cut back, 6 bases at V and 3 bases at J, with 8 bases in the middle. The V gene's germline CDR1 is LNHDA and CDR2 SQIVND (reference sequence). In nucleotides, the CDR3 is TGTGCCAGTAGGACAGGTGACTATGGCTACACCTTC. This encodes CASRTGDYGYTF.

This sequence joins TRBV19 and TRBJ1-1; D is possibly TRBD1 (5 bases). CDR3 length equals 13 residues. Trimming removed 7 bases at V and 6 bases at J, with 15 bases between. CDR1 is LNHDA and CDR2 is SQIVND in the germline V gene (reference sequence). CDR3 nucleotide sequence: TGTGCCAGTACGCGGGGGTTACACTCTGAAGCTTTCTTT. This gives the protein CASTRGLHSEAFF. Using reference TRBV19 and TRBJ1-1 for the parts outside the CDR3, the full variable domain is DGGITQSPKYLFRKEGQNVTLSCEQNLNHDAMYWYRQDPGQGLRLIYYSQIVNDFQKGDIAEGYSVSREKKESFPLTVTSAQKNPTAFYLCASTRGLHSEAFFGQGTRLTVV.

The genes are TRBV11-2 and TRBJ2-3, with D unresolved. Trimming removed 4 bases at V and 0 bases at J, with 14 bases between. The germline gives CDR1 SGHAT, CDR2 FQNNGV. The CDR3 has 16 amino acids. The CDR3 reads CASSYRGALSTDTQYF. The CDR3 DNA reads as TGTGCCAGCAGCTACCGCGGCGCTTTAAGCACAGATACGCAGTATTTT.

The V gene is TRBV5-4, the J gene TRBJ2-3; 9 bases fit TRBD2. The germline V gene encodes CDR1 SGHNT and CDR2 YYREEE (reference sequence). The CDR3 is 17 amino acids. J lost 0 bases, V lost 5 bases, and 10 bases had no gene match. This CDR3 reads CASSRRSGGPSTDTQYF. In DNA, the CDR3 is TGTGCCAGCAGTCGGAGGAGCGGGGGGCCTAGCACAGATACGCAGTATTTT.

A word on this clone: Compared with germline, one end of the junction differs, possibly owing to a read error. The chain has TRBV6-4 and TRBJ2-3; TRBD1 matches at 8 bases. This CDR3 comprises 15 residues. Germline loops: CDR1 MRHNA, CDR2 SNTAGT. The CDR3 bases are TGTGCCAGCAGCGGGACAGGAGCCCGCACGGATACGCAGTATTTT. Translated: CASSGTGARTDTQYF.

The chain carries TRBV5-3 and TRBJ2-7, with 8 bases that match TRBD2. TRBV5-3 is marked as an open reading frame, function uncertain. J gave up 0 bases and V 0 bases, and 14 bases lay outside the gene matches. The length of the CDR3 is 19 residues. In DNA form, the CDR3 reads TGTGCCAGAAGCTTGGTATGGTTACGGGCAGCGGGGGTCTCCTACGAGCAGTACTTC. Protein product: CARSLVWLRAAGVSYEQYF.

This clone was observed a few times. The genes are TRBV2 and TRBJ2-7; D may be TRBD1 (5 bases). CDR3 size: 15 residues. Trimming shortened V by 0 bases and J by 6 bases, and 15 bases separated the two germline ends. Germline loops: CDR1 SNHLY, CDR2 FYNNEI. In DNA form, the CDR3 reads TGTGCCAGCAGTGAAGCGACAGTTGGATCTCTCGAGCAGTACTTC. Translating it yields CASSEATVGSLEQYF.

The chain has TRBV18 and TRBJ2-1; 8 bases are a match to TRBD1. The trim removed 4 bases at V and 4 bases at J, leaving 6 bases unmatched. Germline values: CDR1 KGHSH, CDR2 LQKENI. There are 15 residues in the CDR3. The chain's CDR3 is CASSRAGGRYNEQFF. The CDR3 DNA is TGTGCCAGCTCACGGGCAGGGGGCAGGTACAATGAGCAGTTCTTC.

V gene TRBV7-8 combines with J gene TRBJ2-1; D remains unclear. The germline CDR1 and CDR2 sequences are SGHVS and FQNEAQ. V lost 1 base and J 4 bases, leaving 8 bases between the germline ends. The CDR3 is 14 residues long. The CDR3 protein is CASSLGSHYNEQFF. The CDR3 DNA reads as TGTGCCAGCAGCTTAGGTTCCCATTACAATGAGCAGTTCTTC.

V usage is TRBV2 and J usage is TRBJ1-4, with 11 bases fitting TRBD1. Per germline, CDR1 SNHLY and CDR2 FYNNEI. The CDR3 totals 15 residues. The V and J ends lost 5 bases and 7 bases, in that order; junction bases with no gene match: 6. The CDR3 sequence: CASSSDRGPGEKLFF. CDR3 sequence (DNA): TGTGCCAGCAGTTCGGACAGGGGGCCGGGTGAAAAACTGTTTTTT. The full variable domain, with the rest looked up from reference TRBV2 and TRBJ1-4, is EPEVTQTPSHQVTQMGQEVILRCVPISNHLYFYWYRQILGQKVEFLVSFYNNEISEKSEIFDDQFSVERPDGSNFTLKIRSTKLEDSAMYFCASSSDRGPGEKLFFGSGTQLSVL.

This chain joins TRBV5-1 and TRBJ2-5; the D is unclear. The CDR3 has 11 residues. Trimming took off 7 bases at V and 5 bases at J, with 9 bases between the two ends. Germline CDR1 SGHRS, CDR2 YFSETQ. CDR3 sequence: CASADGETQYF. In DNA form, the CDR3 reads TGCGCCAGCGCCGACGGGGAGACCCAGTACTTC.

As to this clone: No conserved phenylalanine or tryptophan is present at the end of the CDR3, so a read error is the likely explanation. It is unclear where the CDR3 begins or ends on the DNA, so no DNA is shown, and the CDR3 is as TCRdb lists it. The chain joins TRBV21-1 to TRBJ2-7; the D call of TRBD2 is as the table states it, not checked on the DNA. TRBV21-1 is a listed pseudogene. A total of 10 residues make up the CDR3, ends included. The CDR3 loop is CASSSNARGN.

The CDR3 here is CASSAQWGGRETQYF. CDR3 sequence (DNA): TGTGCCAGCAGCGCCCAGTGGGGGGGTCGAGAGACCCAGTACTTC. The chain joins TRBV9 to TRBJ2-5; 7 positions agree with TRBD2. The CDR3 is made up of 15 amino acids. V lost 3 bases, J lost 4 bases, and 9 bases stayed unmatched. CDR1 is SGDLS and CDR2 is YYNGEE in the germline V gene.

This clone was observed a single time. The rearrangement joins TRBV5-1 to TRBJ1-2, with 7 bases that match TRBD1. V trimming: 4 bases; J trimming: 13 bases; junction bases outside the gene matches: 13. The length of the CDR3 is 13 residues. Germline V gene lookup returns CDR1 SGHRS and CDR2 YFSETQ. This CDR3 reads CASSQIPTGAGTF. The CDR3 nucleotides are TGCGCCAGCAGCCAAATCCCCACAGGGGCCGGCACCTTC.

This chain connects TRBV2 to TRBJ2-7; tentative D call: TRBD1 (5 bases). With 8 bases removed from V and 2 bases from J, the gap between germline ends came to 10 bases. The CDR3 extends over 12 amino acids. Germline assignment: CDR1 SNHLY and CDR2 FYNNEI. This CDR3 is CASDRSTYEQYF. The CDR3 nucleotides read TGTGCCAGCGACAGATCGACCTACGAGCAGTACTTC.

The J gene is TRBJ1-1, the V gene TRBV15; D call uncertain. Looked up from germline, CDR1 is LNHNV and CDR2 is YYDKDF (reference sequence). The CDR3 is 12 amino acids. The ends were cut back, 7 bases at V and 3 bases at J, with 9 bases in the middle. The CDR3, as DNA: TGTGCCACCAAGAGATCGGACACTGAAGCTTTCTTT. This codes for CATKRSDTEAFF.

J is TRBJ1-2 and V is TRBV12-3 or TRBV12-4; D unresolved. The germline V and J ends were trimmed by 6 bases and 8 bases, with 16 bases remaining between them. The CDR3 loop spans 13 amino acids. In DNA, the CDR3 is TGTGCCAGCAGCCTCAAAACCAGCAGGGGCTACACCTTC. Residues: CASSLKTSRGYTF.

The chain uses TRBV19 and TRBJ2-7; 9 nucleotides agree with TRBD1. Germline values: CDR1 LNHDA, CDR2 SQIVND (reference sequence). After removal of 1 base from V and 2 bases from J, the junction contained 0 bases not matched to a gene. There are 14 residues in the CDR3. Here the CDR3 reads CASSIGQGAYEQYF. The CDR3 nucleotides read TGTGCCAGTAGTATAGGACAGGGGGCCTACGAGCAGTACTTC.

The genes are TRBV6-2 or TRBV6-3 and TRBJ1-1; no clear D. Germline CDR1 and CDR2: MNHEY and SVGEGT. The CDR3 spans 14 residues. V shed 2 bases and J shed 4 bases, with 11 bases lying between them. CDR3 residues: CASSYEPSGTEAFF. The CDR3 DNA reads as TGTGCCAGCAGTTACGAACCTTCGGGCACTGAAGCTTTCTTT.

The chain recombines TRBV5-5 with TRBJ1-2; D gene uncertain. From germline, CDR1 is SGHKS and CDR2 YYEKEE (reference sequence). V was cut by 5 bases and J by 4 bases, with 15 bases left in between. CDR3 size: 14 residues. The CDR3 sequence: CASRRQEGGYGYTF. CDR3 DNA sequence: TGTGCCAGCAGGCGCCAGGAGGGCGGCTATGGCTACACCTTC.

This rearrangement joins TRBV30 to TRBJ2-1, with TRBD1 identical over 8 bases. This CDR3 comprises 13 residues. CDR1 and CDR2 (germline): GTSNPN, SVGIG (reference sequence). The CDR3 is CAFSGGIHDEQFF. CDR3 coding DNA: TGTGCATTCTCAGGGGGCATCCATGATGAGCAGTTCTTC. The full variable domain, its missing parts supplied by reference TRBV30 and TRBJ2-1, is SQTIHQWPATLVQPVGSPLSLECTVEGTSNPNLYWYRQAAGRGLQLLFYSVGIGQISSEVPQNLSASRPQDRQFILSSKKLLLSDSGFYLCAFSGGIHDEQFFGPGTRLTVL.

This clone was seen a single time. The chain is built from TRBV5-1 and TRBJ1-1; tentative D call: TRBD1 (6 bases). Trimming left V 5 bases short and J 3 bases short, with 17 bases between. CDR1 is SGHRS, CDR2 YFSETQ, per germline. CDR3 size: 15 residues. The CDR3 reads CASRQPRGADTEAFF. CDR3 nucleotides: TGCGCCAGCAGGCAACCCCGGGGGGCGGACACTGAAGCTTTCTTT. The full variable domain, its missing parts supplied by reference TRBV5-1 and TRBJ1-1, is KAGVTQTPRYLIKTRGQQVTLSCSPISGHRSVSWYQQTPGQGLQFLFEYFSETQRNKGNFPGRFSGRQFSNSRSEMNVSTLELGDSALYLCASRQPRGADTEAFFGQGTRLTVV.

This rearrangement joins TRBV28 to TRBJ1-2, with TRBD1 as a possible D gene (6 bases). The CDR3 covers 14 residues. In germline, CDR1 is MDHEN, CDR2 SYDVKM. V was pared by 8 bases and J by 0 bases, with 13 bases between. The chain's CDR3 is CASFGGRSNYGYTF. The DNA for the CDR3 is TGTGCCAGCTTCGGGGGGCGATCTAACTATGGCTACACCTTC.

This chain links TRBV7-6 with TRBJ2-7; 8 bases align to TRBD2. Germline lookup yields CDR1 SGHVS and CDR2 FNYEAQ. The V and J ends lost 0 bases and 5 bases, in that order; junction bases with no gene match: 9. The CDR3 is made up of 16 amino acids. In DNA form, the CDR3 reads TGTGCCAGCAGCTTAGCGCGGGCTAGCGGGCGCCACGAGCAGTACTTC. This sequence encodes CASSLARASGRHEQYF.

This rearrangement joins TRBV3-1 (or the pseudogene TRBV3-2) to TRBJ2-7; TRBD1 is a possible D gene (6 bases). V lost 2 bases and J 3 bases, leaving 20 bases between the germline ends. The CDR3 has 17 amino acids. Germline CDR1 is LGHDT and CDR2 is YNNKEL (reference sequence). CDR3 sequence reads: CASSQSLGTRPFYEQYF. In DNA, the CDR3 is TGTGCCAGCAGCCAAAGCCTCGGGACACGGCCTTTCTACGAGCAGTACTTC.

The gene calls are TRBV11-2 and TRBJ1-2, with a tentative D call TRBD1 (5 bases). The CDR3 length is 15 residues. V was cut by 2 bases and J by 0 bases, with 10 bases left in between. Germline V CDR1 and CDR2: SGHAT, FQNNGV. The CDR3 protein is CASSLSDRTNYGYTF. For the CDR3, the DNA is TGTGCCAGCAGCTTAAGTGACAGAACTAACTATGGCTACACCTTC.

The V call is TRBV7-2, the J call TRBJ1-1; the D gene is possibly TRBD1 (6 bases). Germline loops: CDR1 SGHTA, CDR2 FQGNSA. The germline V and J ends were trimmed by 4 bases and 0 bases, with 12 bases remaining between them. There are 15 residues in the CDR3. CDR3 region: CASSSLPGVNTEAFF. DNA of the CDR3: TGTGCCAGCAGCTCCCTACCAGGGGTGAACACTGAAGCTTTCTTT.